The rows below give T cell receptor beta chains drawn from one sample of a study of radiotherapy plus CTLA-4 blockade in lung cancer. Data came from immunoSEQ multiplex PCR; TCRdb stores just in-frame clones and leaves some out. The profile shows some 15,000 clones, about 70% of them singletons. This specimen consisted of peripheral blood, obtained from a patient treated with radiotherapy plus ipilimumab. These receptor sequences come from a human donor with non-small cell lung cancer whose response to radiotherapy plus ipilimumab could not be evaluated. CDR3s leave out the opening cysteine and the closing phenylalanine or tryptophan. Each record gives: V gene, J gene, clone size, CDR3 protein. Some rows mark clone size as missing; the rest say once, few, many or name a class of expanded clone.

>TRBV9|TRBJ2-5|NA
ASTPRGGIQETQY
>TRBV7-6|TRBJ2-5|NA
ASSFQDSQETQY
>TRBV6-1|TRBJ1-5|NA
ATLRRESHQPQH
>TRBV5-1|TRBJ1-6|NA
ASSLSVGQAYNSPLH
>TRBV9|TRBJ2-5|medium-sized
ASSPYGTGPETQY
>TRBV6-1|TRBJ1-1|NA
ASSRQGNTEAF
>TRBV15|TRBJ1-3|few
ATSPDRGSGNTIY
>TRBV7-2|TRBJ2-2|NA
ASSLSGGSTGELF
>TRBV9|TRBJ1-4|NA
ASSPRTRDEKLF
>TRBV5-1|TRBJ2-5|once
ASSPGWGGDGETQY
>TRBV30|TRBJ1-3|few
AWSVITGSGNTIY
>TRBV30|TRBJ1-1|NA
AWGRTGGRAEAF
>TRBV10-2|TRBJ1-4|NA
ASSEQGEKLF
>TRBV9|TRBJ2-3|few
ASSLRTSGPQDTQY
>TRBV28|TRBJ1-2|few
ASSRGQGREGYT
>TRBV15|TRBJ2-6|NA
ATSIPGQGISGANVLT
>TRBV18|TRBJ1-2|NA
ASSPLDRMNYGYT
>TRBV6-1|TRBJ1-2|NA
ASSEAVAGFYGYT
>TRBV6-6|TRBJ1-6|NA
ASSQRVDNSPLH
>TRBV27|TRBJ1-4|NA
ASSPGQGNEKLF